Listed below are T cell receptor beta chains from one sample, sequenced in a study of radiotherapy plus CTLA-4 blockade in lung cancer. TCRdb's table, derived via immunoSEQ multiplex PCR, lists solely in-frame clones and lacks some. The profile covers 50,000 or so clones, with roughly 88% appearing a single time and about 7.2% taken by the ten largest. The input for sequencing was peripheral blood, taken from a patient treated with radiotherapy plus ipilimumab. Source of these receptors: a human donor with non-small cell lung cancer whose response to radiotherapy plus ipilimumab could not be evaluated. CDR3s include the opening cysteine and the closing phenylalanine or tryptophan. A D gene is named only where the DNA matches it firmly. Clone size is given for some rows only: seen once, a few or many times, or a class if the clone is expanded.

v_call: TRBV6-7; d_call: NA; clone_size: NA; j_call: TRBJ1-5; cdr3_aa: CASFEAPDDNQPQHF; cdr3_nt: TGTGCCTCGTTCGAGGCCCCCGATGACAATCAGCCCCAGCATTTT
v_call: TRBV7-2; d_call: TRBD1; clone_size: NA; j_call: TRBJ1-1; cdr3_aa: CASSLTGGRVAFF; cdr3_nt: TGTGCCAGCAGTTTAACAGGGGGCAGAGTAGCTTTCTTT
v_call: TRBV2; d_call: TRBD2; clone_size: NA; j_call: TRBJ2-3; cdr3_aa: CASRLLAGGADTQYF; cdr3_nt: TGTGCCAGCAGATTACTAGCGGGGGGGGCAGATACGCAGTATTTT
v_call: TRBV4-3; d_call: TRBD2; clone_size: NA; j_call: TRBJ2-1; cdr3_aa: CASSPRTSGSLNEQFF; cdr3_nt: TGCGCCAGCAGCCCACGGACTAGCGGGAGTTTAAATGAGCAGTTCTTC
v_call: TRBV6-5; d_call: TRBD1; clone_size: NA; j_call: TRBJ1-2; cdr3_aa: CASSGDRGDYGYTF; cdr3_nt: TGTGCCAGCAGCGGGGACAGGGGGGACTATGGCTACACCTTC
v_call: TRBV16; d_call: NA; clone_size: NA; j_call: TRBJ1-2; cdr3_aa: CASSQSYSRWNYGYTF; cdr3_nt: TGTGCCAGCAGCCAATCGTACAGCCGCTGGAACTATGGCTACACCTTC
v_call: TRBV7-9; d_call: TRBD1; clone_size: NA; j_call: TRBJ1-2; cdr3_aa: CASSHGQGYGYTF; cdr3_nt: TGTGCCAGCAGCCACGGACAGGGGTATGGCTACACCTTC
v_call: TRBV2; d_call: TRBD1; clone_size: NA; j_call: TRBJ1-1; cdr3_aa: CAMRQGANTEAFF; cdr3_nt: TGTGCCATGAGACAGGGGGCGAACACTGAAGCTTTCTTT
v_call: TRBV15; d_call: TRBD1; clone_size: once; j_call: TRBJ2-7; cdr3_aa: CATSTNRGPYEQYF; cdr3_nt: TGTGCCACCAGCACAAACAGGGGGCCCTACGAGCAGTACTTC
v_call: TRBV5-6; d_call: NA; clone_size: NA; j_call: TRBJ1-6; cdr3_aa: CASSLRMGPYNSPLHF; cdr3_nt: TGTGCCAGCAGCTTGCGAATGGGCCCCTATAATTCACCCCTCCACTTT
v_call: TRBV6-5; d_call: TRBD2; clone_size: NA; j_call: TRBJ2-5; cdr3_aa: CASSSTSGRAETQYF; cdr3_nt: TGTGCCAGCAGTTCCACTAGCGGGAGGGCCGAGACCCAGTACTTC
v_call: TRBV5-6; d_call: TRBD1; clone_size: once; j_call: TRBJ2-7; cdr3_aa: CASSEDRDEQYF; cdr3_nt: TGTGCCAGCAGCGAGGACAGGGACGAGCAGTACTTC
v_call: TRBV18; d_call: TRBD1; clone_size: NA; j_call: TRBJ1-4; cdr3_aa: CASSPRQGISEKLFF; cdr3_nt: TGTGCCAGCTCACCCCGACAGGGGATAAGCGAAAAACTGTTTTTT
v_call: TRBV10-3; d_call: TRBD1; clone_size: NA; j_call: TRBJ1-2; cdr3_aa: CAISESTGQTGYTF; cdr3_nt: TGTGCCATCAGTGAGTCGACAGGGCAAACCGGCTACACCTTC
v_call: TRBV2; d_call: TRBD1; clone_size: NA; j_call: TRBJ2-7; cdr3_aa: CASSEAPRGTGLQYF; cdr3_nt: TGTGCCAGCAGTGAAGCCCCGCGAGGGACAGGCTTGCAGTACTTC
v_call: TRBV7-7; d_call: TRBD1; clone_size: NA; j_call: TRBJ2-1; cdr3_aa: CASSLGTGRINEQFF; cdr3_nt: TGTGCCAGCAGCTTAGGGACAGGTCGGATCAATGAGCAGTTCTTC
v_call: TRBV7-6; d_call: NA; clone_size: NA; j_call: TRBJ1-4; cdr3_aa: CASGAATNEKLFF; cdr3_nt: TGTGCCAGCGGAGCCGCAACTAATGAAAAACTGTTTTTT
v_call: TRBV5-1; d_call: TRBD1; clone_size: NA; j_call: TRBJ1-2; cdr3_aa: CASSLVTGFGYTF; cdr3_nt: TGCGCCAGCAGCTTGGTGACAGGGTTTGGCTACACCTTC
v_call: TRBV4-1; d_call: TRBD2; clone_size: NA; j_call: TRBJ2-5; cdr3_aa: CASSPSGLAGGPETQYF; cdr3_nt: TGCGCCAGCAGCCCCTCGGGACTAGCGGGGGGGCCTGAGACCCAGTACTTC
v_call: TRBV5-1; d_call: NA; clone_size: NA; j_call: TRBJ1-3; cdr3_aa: CASSFSSPGGAGNTIYF; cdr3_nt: TGCGCCAGCAGCTTTTCTTCTCCGGGGGGCGCGGGAAACACCATATATTTT
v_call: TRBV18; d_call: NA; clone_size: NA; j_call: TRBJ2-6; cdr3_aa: CASSRGTLSGANVLTF; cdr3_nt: TGTGCCAGCTCACGAGGGACTCTCTCTGGGGCCAACGTCCTGACTTTC
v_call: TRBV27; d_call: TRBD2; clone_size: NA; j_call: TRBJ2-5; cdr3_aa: CASSPGTSGEGTQYF; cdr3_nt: TGTGCCAGCAGTCCGGGGACTAGCGGTGAGGGGACCCAGTACTTC
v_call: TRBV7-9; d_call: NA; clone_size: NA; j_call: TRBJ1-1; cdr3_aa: CASSLIRGEAFF; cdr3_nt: TGTGCCAGCAGCTTAATCAGGGGAGAAGCTTTCTTT
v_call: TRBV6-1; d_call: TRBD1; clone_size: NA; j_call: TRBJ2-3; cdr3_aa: CASSEAQGQSPTDTQYF; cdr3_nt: TGTGCCAGCAGTGAAGCACAGGGACAGTCTCCAACAGATACGCAGTATTTT
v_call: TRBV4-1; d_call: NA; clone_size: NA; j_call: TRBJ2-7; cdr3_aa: CASSPEETGSYEQYF; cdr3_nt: TGCGCCAGCAGCCCTGAGGAAACAGGGTCCTACGAGCAGTACTTC
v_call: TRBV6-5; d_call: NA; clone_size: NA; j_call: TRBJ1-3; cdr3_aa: CASSSGGRGSGNTIYF; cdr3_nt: TGTGCCAGCAGTTCCGGTGGCAGGGGATCTGGAAACACCATATATTTT
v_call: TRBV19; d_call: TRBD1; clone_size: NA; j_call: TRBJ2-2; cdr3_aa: CASTWTGGTGELFF; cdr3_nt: TGTGCCAGTACCTGGACAGGGGGCACCGGGGAGCTGTTTTTT
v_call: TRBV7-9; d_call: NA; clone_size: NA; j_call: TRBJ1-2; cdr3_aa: CASSPSGTRGYTF; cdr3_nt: TGTGCCAGCAGCCCGTCCGGGACACGCGGCTACACCTTC
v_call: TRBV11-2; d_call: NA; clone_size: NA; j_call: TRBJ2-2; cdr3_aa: CASSLTSAGELFF; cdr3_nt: TGTGCCAGCAGCTTAACTAGTGCCGGGGAGCTGTTTTTT
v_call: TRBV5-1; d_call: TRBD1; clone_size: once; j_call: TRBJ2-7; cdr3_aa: CASSLWTGGSYEQYF; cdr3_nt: TGCGCCAGCAGCTTATGGACAGGGGGCTCCTACGAGCAGTACTTC
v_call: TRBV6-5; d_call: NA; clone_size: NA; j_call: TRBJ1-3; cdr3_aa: CASSYGASGNTIYF; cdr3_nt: TGTGCCAGCAGTTACGGGGCCTCTGGAAACACCATATATTTT
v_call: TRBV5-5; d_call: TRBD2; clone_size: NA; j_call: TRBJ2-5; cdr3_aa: CASSPLGGGQETQYF; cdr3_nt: TGTGCCAGCAGCCCCCTTGGCGGGGGACAAGAGACCCAGTACTTC
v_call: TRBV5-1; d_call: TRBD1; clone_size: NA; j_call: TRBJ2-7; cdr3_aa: CASSLGDRVAEQYF; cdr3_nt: TGCGCCAGCAGCTTGGGGGACAGGGTGGCCGAGCAGTACTTC
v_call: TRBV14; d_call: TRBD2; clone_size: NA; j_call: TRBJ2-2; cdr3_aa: CASSQFLAGVYTGELFF; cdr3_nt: TGTGCCAGCAGCCAATTCCTAGCGGGCGTGTACACCGGGGAGCTGTTTTTT
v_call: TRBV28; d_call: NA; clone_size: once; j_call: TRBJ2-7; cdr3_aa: CASSFPDRFYEQYF; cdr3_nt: TGTGCCAGCAGTTTCCCGGACAGATTCTACGAGCAGTACTTC